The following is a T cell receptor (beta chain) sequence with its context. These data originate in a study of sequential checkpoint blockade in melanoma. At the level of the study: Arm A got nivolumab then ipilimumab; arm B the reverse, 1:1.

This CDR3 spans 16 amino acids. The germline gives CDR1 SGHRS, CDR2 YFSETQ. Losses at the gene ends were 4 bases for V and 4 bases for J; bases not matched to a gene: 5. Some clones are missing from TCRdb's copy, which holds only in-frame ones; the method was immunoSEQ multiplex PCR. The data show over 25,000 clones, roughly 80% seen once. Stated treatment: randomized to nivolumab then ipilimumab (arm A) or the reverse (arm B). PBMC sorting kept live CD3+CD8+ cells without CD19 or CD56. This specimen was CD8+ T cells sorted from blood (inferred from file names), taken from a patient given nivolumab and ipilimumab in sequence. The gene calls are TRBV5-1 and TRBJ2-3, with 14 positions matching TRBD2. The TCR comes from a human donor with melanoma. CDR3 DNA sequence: TGCGCCAGCAGCCCGGGACTAGCGGGGGACGCAGATACGCAGTATTTT. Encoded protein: CASSPGLAGDADTQYF.